This record looks at one T cell receptor beta chain sequence and its context. Germline-derived CDR1 and CDR2 are SGHRS and YFSETQ. Unmatched junction bases numbered 4, after V lost 0 bases and J lost 8 bases. This CDR3 has 13 amino acids. This entry is derived from a study of blood T cell repertoires in COVID-19. Overall study context: Sources were T cells, B-cell-depleted T cells, or PBMCs; the material itself was cDNA or gDNA.

In the original analysis: Quantification of nucleated cells was approximated via reference gene primer amplification. Sequencing used immunoSEQ multiplex PCR; TCRdb keeps in-frame clones, though not all of them. V, J and clone size were drawn from that table, and D and trimming were deduced from the DNA. This table holds approximately 300,000 clones, around 90% found once. Sample: peripheral blood. The TCR was taken from a man aged 18 to 30 with active or convalescent COVID-19. This sequence joins TRBV5-1 and TRBJ1-2, with 7 bases fitting TRBD1. The CDR3 here is CASSLGQGNGYTF. Here the CDR3 DNA reads TGCGCCAGCAGCTTGGGACAGGGAAACGGCTACACCTTC.